Reported below is one TCR beta chain. The antigen is not known. This sample was taken from a study of early T cells in non-severe SARS-CoV-2 infection. Findings and caveats of the study: The study's VDJdb matching favored anti-spike CD8 responses and missed private and CD4 specificities.

MiXCR, run by TCRdb on the 5' RACE reads, gives a single entry per CDR3 protein. The table shows about 100,000 distinct CDR3 sequences, with approximately 12% occurring only once. V was clipped by 9 bases and J by 2 bases, with 20 bases between them. The germline gives CDR1 LNHDA, CDR2 SQIVND (reference sequence). This CDR3 region has 16 residues. Sequencing used whole blood. The chain links TRBV19 to TRBJ1-5; D gene ambiguous. This clonotype originated in an adult who was a healthcare worker with PCR-confirmed SARS-CoV-2 infection or an uninfected control (not recorded which). CDR3 residues: CASQMSRVGRNQPQHF. CDR3 coding DNA: TGTGCCAGCCAAATGTCAAGGGTGGGTCGCAATCAGCCCCAGCATTTT.